This T cell receptor (beta chain) was recorded in a study of coeliac disease. Study overall: Coeliac patients had active, refractory type I, or gluten-free-diet-controlled disease. Refractory coeliac disease type I meant no gluten-free diet response for over 12 months.

CDR3 length: 14 residues. V dropped 3 bases and J dropped 3; count of bases not matched to a gene: 1. Germline lookup yields CDR1 SGHNT and CDR2 YYREEE (reference sequence). Study-wide findings and caveats: Active celiac intraepithelial and lamina propria samples had lower TRB and TRG clonality than control samples. Few TRB amino acid sequences were shared between samples; most were unique.

Turning to this clone: The antigen is undetermined.

Generated by immunoSEQ multiplex PCR, the TCRdb table keeps only in-frame clones and is missing some. The sample lists approximately 9,100 clones, around three fifths seen once, with about 10% in the top ten. The gene calls are TRBV5-4 and TRBJ2-3; 10 positions match TRBD1. Sample: intraepithelial lymphocytes from the gut. The sequence derives from a woman aged 55-69 years with celiac disease. Written as DNA, the CDR3 is TGTGCCAGCAGCTGGACAGGGGGAACAGATACGCAGTATTTT. Translated, it gives CASSWTGGTDTQYF.